This T cell receptor beta chain was captured in a study of vaccination effects on CD4 cells after COVID-19. Points on this clone: Its matching antigen is unknown.

Clones were sequenced by immunoSEQ multiplex PCR, and TCRdb holds only the in-frame ones, with some missing. Found here are 50,000 to 60,000 clones, around 67% of them singletons; the top ten hold around 19%. The CDR3 sequence is 15 residues long. Germline V gene sequence: CDR1 LNHDA, CDR2 SQIVND (reference sequence). V shed 6 bases, J shed 0 bases, and the junction held 5 bases outside the gene matches. ViraFEST assay sequencing came after antigen-specific CD4+ T cells were expanded with viral peptide pools. Scientists isolated CD4+ T cells after an approximately 11-day culture period ended. Neither prior SARS-CoV-2 infection nor positive nucleocapsid antibodies were present in the vaccine recipients.

The clonotype comes from a human donor who received a COVID-19 vaccine. This chain connects TRBV19 to TRBJ1-3; the match to TRBD1 covers 7 bases. Sequenced here: CD4+ T cells from PBMCs cultured with SARS-CoV-2 spike peptides, sampled before COVID-19 vaccination. CDR3 protein: CASRPQGTSGNTIYF. The CDR3 nucleotides are TGTGCCAGTAGGCCACAGGGGACCTCTGGAAACACCATATATTTT.